These T cell receptor beta chains were read from a single sample in a study of cytomegalovirus exposure and HLA in healthy donors. The data were produced by immunoSEQ multiplex PCR, yet TCRdb's version contains in-frame clones alone and is incomplete. This sample has about 190,000 clones, with 75% to 85% found just once. Input material: PBMCs. The receptors shown here come from a woman under 30 in good health and CMV-seronegative. Both conserved end residues are part of each CDR3. D genes are given only for firm matches. The listing skips clone size in some rows; elsewhere it reads once, few, many or a size class.

>-|TRBV27|TRBJ2-1|-
CASSLGPGNEQFF
TGTGCCAGCAGTTTGGGTCCGGGCAATGAGCAGTTCTTC
>-|TRBV13|TRBJ2-7|-
CASSWGLGEQYF
TGTGCCAGCAGTTGGGGACTTGGCGAGCAGTACTTC
>-|TRBV7-9|TRBJ2-3|-
CASSFRLDLQYF
TGTGCCAGCAGTTTCCGACTAGACTTGCAGTATTTT
>-|TRBV6-4|TRBJ2-2|-
CASSVDSLRAGELFF
TGTGCCAGCAGCGTGGACAGCTTGAGGGCCGGGGAGCTGTTTTTT
>once|TRBV7-3|TRBJ2-2|TRBD2
CASSPSGTTSGNGELFF
TGTGCCAGCAGCCCCAGCGGGACGACCTCTGGGAATGGGGAGCTGTTTTTT
>-|TRBV19|TRBJ2-7|-
CASSIKLRSYEQYF
TGTGCCAGTAGTATAAAGCTTAGGAGCTACGAGCAGTACTTC
>-|TRBV5-1|TRBJ2-2|TRBD2
CASSLSLGLANTGELFF
TGCGCCAGCAGCTTGTCCTTGGGACTAGCGAACACCGGGGAGCTGTTTTTT
>-|TRBV30|TRBJ2-5|TRBD1
CAWSRTGSRKETQYF
TGTGCCTGGAGCCGGACAGGGTCAAGAAAAGAGACCCAGTACTTC
>-|TRBV19|TRBJ1-1|-
CASKQGSTEAFF
TGTGCCAGTAAGCAGGGCAGCACTGAAGCTTTCTTT
>-|TRBV7-9|TRBJ2-2|-
CASSPRFSGTGELFF
TGTGCCAGCAGCCCCCGATTTAGCGGCACCGGGGAGCTGTTTTTT
>-|TRBV4-2|TRBJ2-1|-
CASSQDRSGAPYNEQFF
TGTGCCAGCAGCCAAGACCGAAGCGGAGCTCCCTACAATGAGCAGTTCTTC
>-|TRBV7-9|TRBJ2-4|TRBD2
CASSSTWDYLGLAKNIQYF
TGTGCCAGCAGCTCGACCTGGGACTACTTAGGGTTGGCCAAAAACATTCAGTACTTC
>-|TRBV6-5|TRBJ2-7|-
CASRPSCEQYF
TGTGCCAGCAGACCCAGTTGCGAGCAGTACTTC
>-|TRBV10-1|TRBJ2-2|-
CASMGQNTGELFF
TGCGCCAGCATGGGACAGAACACCGGGGAGCTGTTTTTT
>-|TRBV27|TRBJ1-2|TRBD1
CASSQTGTGNYGYTF
TGTGCCAGCAGTCAAACCGGGACAGGGAATTATGGCTACACCTTC
>-|TRBV23-1|TRBJ2-1|-
CASSQPQGGRYNEQFF
TGCGCCAGCAGTCAACCCCAAGGGGGAAGGTACAATGAGCAGTTCTTC
>-|TRBV19|TRBJ1-2|TRBD1
CASSATGDYGYTF
TGTGCCAGTAGTGCGACAGGGGACTATGGCTACACCTTC
>-|TRBV5-1|TRBJ2-7|TRBD2
CASSGGTSGNYEQYF
TGCGCCAGCAGCGGGGGGACTAGCGGAAACTACGAGCAGTACTTC
>-|TRBV4-2|TRBJ2-7|TRBD2
CASSIGALAGSYEQYF
TGTGCCAGCAGCATCGGGGCACTAGCGGGATCCTACGAGCAGTACTTC
>few|TRBV6-5|TRBJ2-7|TRBD2
CASRRGFGYEQYF
TGTGCCAGCAGGCGGGGGTTTGGATACGAGCAGTACTTC
>-|TRBV15|TRBJ2-5|TRBD2
CATSGSGLGETQYF
TGTGCCACCAGCGGATCGGGACTAGGAGAGACCCAGTACTTC
>-|TRBV28|TRBJ2-7|-
CASSLSPSVIDEQYF
TGTGCCAGCAGTTTATCTCCCAGCGTGATCGACGAGCAGTACTTC